This is a list of T cell receptor beta chains from one sample in a study of T-cell reconstitution after alpha-beta-depleted transplantation in children. In TCRdb, the PCR reads were re-called with MiXCR into one record per CDR3 protein. The table shows 200,000 to 250,000 distinct CDR3 sequences, with roughly 10% occurring only once. The source was PBMCs, collected before TCRalphabeta/CD19-depleted stem cell transplant. These receptors all stem from a child in the first two years of life with acute myeloid leukemia, due to receive a stem cell transplant. CDR3s include the opening cysteine and the closing phenylalanine or tryptophan. A D gene is named only where the DNA matches it firmly. Size is stated for part of the rows, as once, few or many counts, or as a class when the clone is expanded.

size	J	V	D	CDR3	DNA
many	TRBJ2-3	TRBV12-3/TRBV12-4	TRBD2	CASSLGLAASPDTQYF	TGTGCCAGCAGTTTGGGGCTAGCGGCCTCCCCAGATACGCAGTATTTT
few	TRBJ1-1	TRBV5-1	.	CASSSNGLNTEAFF	TGCGCCAGCAGCTCCAATGGGTTGAACACTGAAGCTTTCTTT
.	TRBJ1-1	TRBV7-2	.	CASSLSRTANMNTEAFF	TGTGCCAGCAGCTTATCACGGACAGCCAACATGAACACTGAAGCTTTCTTT
many	TRBJ1-3	TRBV30	.	CAWSGDSGNTIYF	TGTGCCTGGAGTGGTGACTCTGGAAACACCATATATTTT
many	TRBJ2-3	TRBV20-1	.	CSARGPGTDTQYF	TGCAGTGCTCGGGGGCCAGGCACAGATACGCAGTATTTT
many	TRBJ1-5	TRBV12-3/TRBV12-4	.	CASSLQAVSNQPQHF	TGTGCCAGCAGTTTACAGGCAGTCTCCAATCAGCCCCAGCATTTT
many	TRBJ2-1	TRBV15	.	CATSRDKASSYNEQFF	TGTGCCACCAGCAGAGATAAAGCGAGCTCCTACAATGAGCAGTTCTTC
many	TRBJ2-5	TRBV9	.	CASSVFSSKQETQYF	TGTGCCAGCAGCGTCTTCTCTTCTAAACAAGAGACCCAGTACTTC
many	TRBJ1-1	TRBV6-5	TRBD1	CASSPGQKYTEAFF	TGTGCCAGCAGCCCGGGACAGAAGTACACTGAAGCTTTCTTT
many	TRBJ1-5	TRBV20-1	.	CSARYNSNQPQHF	TGCAGTGCTAGGTACAATAGCAATCAGCCCCAGCATTTT
many	TRBJ2-3	TRBV10-3	TRBD2	CAISESLAGADTQYF	TGTGCCATCAGTGAGTCACTAGCGGGAGCAGATACGCAGTATTTT
many	TRBJ2-2	TRBV20-1	TRBD2	CSARRRERGTGELFF	TGCAGTGCCCGACGGCGGGAGAGGGGAACCGGGGAGCTGTTTTTT
many	TRBJ1-5	TRBV6-5	TRBD1	CASSRDRWSNQPQHF	TGTGCCAGCAGTCGGGACAGATGGAGCAATCAGCCCCAGCATTTT
many	TRBJ2-1	TRBV7-9	.	CASSPTGRRTSYNEQFF	TGTGCCAGCAGCCCGACGGGGCGCAGAACATCCTACAATGAGCAGTTCTTC
many	TRBJ2-1	TRBV20-1	TRBD2	CSAAPSGRAFYGEQFF	TGCAGTGCTGCCCCTAGCGGGAGGGCCTTCTACGGTGAGCAGTTCTTC
.	TRBJ1-1	TRBV30	.	CAWSVNTEAFF	TGTGCCTGGAGTGTAAACACTGAAGCTTTCTTT
many	TRBJ2-1	TRBV5-1	TRBD2	CASSLLTSGSNEQFF	TGCGCCAGCAGCCTCTTGACTAGCGGGAGCAATGAGCAGTTCTTC
large	TRBJ2-1	TRBV7-8	TRBD2	CASSARLAGGPPNEQFF	TGTGCCAGCAGCGCCCGACTAGCGGGAGGCCCTCCCAATGAGCAGTTCTTC
.	TRBJ2-2	TRBV19	TRBD2	CASSVLGGALTGELFF	TGTGCCAGTAGCGTCCTCGGGGGGGCCCTCACCGGGGAGCTGTTTTTT
many	TRBJ2-4	TRBV5-1	.	CASSPLGSTGRRKYF	TGCGCCAGCAGCCCCCTTGGTTCGACAGGAAGGAGAAAGTACTTC
.	TRBJ1-3	TRBV7-6	.	CASSPHQDSLSGNTIYF	TGTGCCAGCAGCCCCCACCAGGACAGCCTCTCTGGAAACACCATATATTTT
many	TRBJ2-1	TRBV20-1	.	CSARKATGSSYNEQFF	TGCAGTGCTAGAAAAGCGACTGGAAGCTCCTACAATGAGCAGTTCTTC
many	TRBJ1-6	TRBV5-6	.	CASSRDRNSPLHF	TGTGCCAGCAGCCGAGACAGAAATTCACCCCTCCACTTT
many	TRBJ1-1	TRBV21-1	.	CASIPLLGQMDTEAFF	TGTGCCAGCATCCCTCTTCTGGGACAGATGGACACTGAAGCTTTCTTT
.	TRBJ1-6	TRBV20-1	.	CSARDPGRETPLHF	TGCAGTGCTAGAGACCCTGGAAGGGAGACACCCCTCCACTTT
few	TRBJ1-1	TRBV19	.	CASSIGVGGAFF	TGTGCCAGTAGTATAGGCGTGGGAGGAGCTTTCTTT
many	TRBJ2-1	TRBV20-1	.	CSASDGGEQFF	TGCAGTGCTAGTGATGGGGGTGAGCAGTTCTTC
many	TRBJ2-3	TRBV18	.	CASSPRGADTQYF	TGTGCCAGCTCGCCTAGGGGAGCAGATACGCAGTATTTT
.	TRBJ2-2	TRBV5-4	TRBD2	CASSQLAGPGLELFF	TGTGCCAGCAGCCAACTAGCGGGTCCCGGTCTGGAGCTGTTTTTT
few	TRBJ2-5	TRBV7-9	.	CASSFVRQETQYF	TGTGCCAGCAGCTTTGTCAGGCAAGAGACCCAGTACTTC
.	TRBJ2-2	TRBV20-1	.	CSAASPLHGTGELFF	TGCAGTGCGGCTAGCCCTCTTCACGGCACCGGGGAGCTGTTTTTT
many	TRBJ2-1	TRBV20-1	.	CSASGSYNEQFF	TGCAGTGCTAGCGGGAGTTACAATGAGCAGTTCTTC
few	TRBJ2-2	TRBV11-1	.	CASSRGTSNTGELFF	TGTGCCAGCAGCCGCGGGACATCGAACACCGGGGAGCTGTTTTTT
many	TRBJ2-1	TRBV2	.	CASSEGNPSYNEQFF	TGTGCCAGCAGTGAGGGAAACCCCTCCTACAATGAGCAGTTCTTC